This is a list of T cell receptor beta chains from one sample in a study of blood T cell repertoires in COVID-19. TCRdb's table, derived via immunoSEQ multiplex PCR, lists solely in-frame clones and lacks some. This sample has about 270,000 clones, with about 87% found just once. The sequenced sample was PBMCs or T cells enriched from blood (not recorded which). Source of these receptors: a woman aged 30 to 39 with acute COVID-19. Both conserved end residues are part of each CDR3. D genes are given only for firm matches. Not all rows give a size; the values are once, few, many and, for expanded clones, a class.

d_call clone_size j_call v_call cdr3_aa cdr3_nt
. few TRBJ1-1 TRBV27 CASSLSLALEAFF TGTGCCAGCAGTTTAAGCCTAGCCCTTGAAGCTTTCTTT
. . TRBJ2-1 TRBV28 CASSFVGHYNEQFF TGTGCCAGCAGTTTCGTTGGGCATTACAATGAGCAGTTCTTC
TRBD1 . TRBJ1-2 TRBV2 CASREPGQGAYGYTF TGTGCCAGCAGAGAACCGGGACAGGGTGCGTATGGCTACACCTTC
TRBD2 . TRBJ2-1 TRBV2 CASSSQLAGTYNEQFF TGTGCCAGCAGTTCACAACTAGCGGGGACTTACAATGAGCAGTTCTTC
. . TRBJ2-7 TRBV4-3 CASSKYSGSYEQYF TGCGCCAGCAGCAAATACTCCGGGTCCTACGAGCAGTACTTC
. . TRBJ1-2 TRBV6-5 CASRAWGYTF TGTGCCAGCAGAGCATGGGGCTACACCTTC
. . TRBJ2-7 TRBV4-1 CASSQDSLYEQYF TGCGCCAGCAGCCAAGATTCGCTATACGAGCAGTACTTC
. . TRBJ1-1 TRBV18 CASSLSTGTEAFF TGTGCCAGCTCACTCTCGACCGGGACTGAAGCTTTCTTT
. . TRBJ2-7 TRBV23-1 CASSPTGQETGEQYF TGCGCCAGCAGCCCTACCGGGCAGGAGACGGGGGAGCAGTACTTC
. . TRBJ1-1 TRBV19 CASRLVGAGDTEAFF TGTGCCAGTAGACTCGTTGGAGCAGGGGACACTGAAGCTTTCTTT
TRBD1 . TRBJ1-1 TRBV7-3 CASSSRTGGRNTEAFF TGTGCCAGCAGCTCCCGGACAGGGGGCCGAAACACTGAAGCTTTCTTT
TRBD1 . TRBJ1-5 TRBV19 CASSARTGSNQPQHF TGTGCCAGTAGTGCCCGGACAGGGTCTAATCAGCCCCAGCATTTT
. . TRBJ1-4 TRBV9 CASSVGWQGVEKLFF TGTGCCAGCAGCGTAGGTTGGCAGGGTGTAGAAAAACTGTTTTTT
TRBD2 once TRBJ2-7 TRBV7-8 CASSLAWTSGTMAYEQYF TGTGCCAGCAGCTTAGCTTGGACTAGCGGGACCATGGCCTACGAGCAGTACTTC
. few TRBJ2-1 TRBV19 CASSGQMADEQFF TGTGCCAGTAGTGGGCAAATGGCCGATGAGCAGTTCTTC
. . TRBJ1-5 TRBV28 CASSSSIGNQPQHF TGTGCCAGCAGTTCGAGTATTGGCAATCAGCCCCAGCATTTT
. . TRBJ1-6 TRBV28 CASKVLVGGSSPLHF TGTGCCAGCAAAGTTTTGGTCGGAGGGAGTTCACCCCTCCACTTT
. . TRBJ2-1 TRBV7-3 CASSYQGLYNEQFF TGTGCCAGCAGCTACCAGGGACTGTACAATGAGCAGTTCTTC
. . TRBJ2-7 TRBV10-3 CAISESQGNYEQYF TGTGCCATCAGTGAGTCTCAGGGGAACTACGAGCAGTACTTC
TRBD1 . TRBJ2-3 TRBV7-2 CASRQTGDYNAQYF TGTGCCAGCAGGCAGACAGGGGATTACAACGCGCAGTATTTT
TRBD1 . TRBJ1-2 TRBV14 CASSQTTGGYYGYTF TGTGCCAGCAGCCAAACTACAGGGGGTTACTATGGCTACACCTTC
. few TRBJ2-2 TRBV11-2 CASTPLTGELFF TGTGCCAGCACCCCTCTAACCGGGGAGCTGTTTTTT
. . TRBJ1-3 TRBV7-2 CASSLQGSGNTIYF TGTGCCAGCAGTTTACAGGGCTCTGGAAACACCATATATTTT
. . TRBJ2-7 TRBV12-3/TRBV12-4 CASRAREEGEQYF TGTGCCAGCAGAGCCAGGGAGGAGGGCGAGCAGTACTTC
. . TRBJ1-4 TRBV5-8 CASSLASWAGRPDNEKLFF TGTGCCAGCAGCTTGGCCTCTTGGGCAGGCCGGCCCGATAATGAAAAACTGTTTTTT
. once TRBJ2-2 TRBV27 CASSPSGISNTGELFF TGTGCCAGCAGTCCGTCAGGGATCTCGAACACCGGGGAGCTGTTTTTT
. . TRBJ2-2 TRBV6-5 CASSYGSTGELFF TGTGCCAGCAGTTACGGCAGCACCGGGGAGCTGTTTTTT
TRBD1 . TRBJ2-2 TRBV9 CASSHLTGATGELFF TGTGCCAGCAGCCATCTGACAGGGGCTACCGGGGAGCTGTTTTTT
TRBD1 once TRBJ1-1 TRBV28 CASLEPGQGSSAFF TGTGCCAGCCTAGAACCGGGACAGGGTTCTTCAGCTTTCTTT
. . TRBJ2-5 TRBV7-2 CASSLLARAPGETQYF TGTGCCAGCAGCTTATTGGCCAGGGCCCCTGGGGAGACCCAGTACTTC
. . TRBJ2-5 TRBV5-1 CASSYSTGHETQYF TGCGCCAGCAGCTATTCAACAGGGCACGAGACCCAGTACTTC
. . TRBJ1-2 TRBV9 CASSVGQDYGYTF TGTGCCAGCAGCGTAGGACAGGACTATGGCTACACCTTC
. few TRBJ2-7 TRBV7-9 CASSLHLREQYF TGTGCCAGCAGCCTTCATCTGAGAGAGCAGTACTTC
TRBD2 . TRBJ2-3 TRBV18 CASSPGDYREGTDTQYF TGTGCCAGCTCACCAGGGGACTATCGGGAGGGCACAGATACGCAGTATTTT
. . TRBJ1-1 TRBV6-5 CASSYSAGMNTEAFF TGTGCCAGCAGTTACTCGGCAGGGATGAACACTGAAGCTTTCTTT
TRBD2 . TRBJ2-7 TRBV3-1/TRBV3-2 CASSQGLAGVGEQYF TGTGCCAGCAGCCAAGGACTAGCGGGAGTGGGGGAGCAGTACTTC
. once TRBJ2-7 TRBV25-1 CASSDGSSYEQYF TGTGCCAGCAGTGATGGGAGCTCCTACGAGCAGTACTTC
. once TRBJ1-6 TRBV30 CAWTVGGNSPLHF TGTGCCTGGACCGTGGGGGGGAATTCACCCCTCCACTTT
. . TRBJ2-1 TRBV28 CASYTAGEQFF TGTGCCAGCTATACTGCGGGTGAGCAGTTCTTC
. . TRBJ2-7 TRBV4-1 CASSQDPGAEQYF TGCGCCAGCAGCCAGGACCCAGGGGCCGAGCAGTACTTC
TRBD1 . TRBJ1-1 TRBV20-1 CSAIDRGLNTEAFF TGCAGTGCTATTGACAGGGGCCTGAACACTGAAGCTTTCTTT
TRBD1 once TRBJ2-7 TRBV6-5 CASTSRQGAYREQYF TGTGCCAGCACATCAAGACAGGGGGCTTATAGGGAGCAGTACTTC
. . TRBJ2-3 TRBV6-1 CASSELSGDPDTQYF TGTGCCAGCAGTGAATTGTCAGGCGATCCAGATACGCAGTATTTT
. once TRBJ2-1 TRBV3-1/TRBV3-2 CASSPRVGGPNEQFF TGTGCCAGCAGCCCCCGGGTGGGAGGCCCCAATGAGCAGTTCTTC
TRBD1 . TRBJ2-7 TRBV7-2 CASSVTGGGFDEQYF TGTGCCAGCAGCGTGACAGGGGGAGGATTTGACGAGCAGTACTTC
TRBD1 . TRBJ2-3 TRBV6-2/TRBV6-3 CASSLPDRVYRTDTQYF TGTGCCAGCAGTTTACCGGACAGGGTGTATCGCACAGATACGCAGTATTTT
. . TRBJ2-7 TRBV4-1 CASSRSTDSYEQYF TGCGCCAGCAGCCGGTCGACAGATTCCTACGAGCAGTACTTC
. . TRBJ2-1 TRBV6-7 CASSFGPDGGNEQFF TGTGCCAGCAGTTTCGGACCAGACGGGGGCAATGAGCAGTTCTTC
. . TRBJ2-2 TRBV19 CASTMTGRTGELFF TGTGCCAGTACCATGACAGGGAGGACCGGGGAGCTGTTTTTT
TRBD1 . TRBJ1-2 TRBV5-6 CASSQGGQNYGYTF TGTGCCAGCAGCCAGGGGGGACAGAACTATGGCTACACCTTC
TRBD2 once TRBJ2-1 TRBV14 CASSQGNIAGVREQFF TGTGCCAGCAGCCAAGGGAACATAGCGGGAGTACGTGAGCAGTTCTTC
. . TRBJ2-7 TRBV2 CASSHDPTDTYEQYF TGTGCCAGCAGCCACGACCCGACAGACACCTACGAGCAGTACTTC
. . TRBJ1-1 TRBV19 CAIRAGMNTEAFF TGTGCCATAAGGGCAGGGATGAACACTGAAGCTTTCTTT
. . TRBJ2-3 TRBV11-3 CASSPGLAPDADTQYF TGTGCCAGCAGCCCCGGGTTAGCACCAGACGCAGATACGCAGTATTTT
TRBD2 . TRBJ2-7 TRBV10-3 CATGGGLPYEQYF TGTGCCACGGGAGGGGGGTTACCCTACGAGCAGTACTTC
. . TRBJ2-3 TRBV15 CATSRADRTDTQYF TGTGCCACCAGCAGGGCGGACAGAACAGATACGCAGTATTTT
. . TRBJ1-2 TRBV9 CASSNRVSYGYTF TGTGCCAGCAGCAATCGGGTCAGCTATGGCTACACCTTC
TRBD1 . TRBJ2-5 TRBV5-4 CASSFPDRGFQYF TGTGCCAGCAGCTTCCCCGACAGGGGCTTTCAGTACTTC
TRBD2 . TRBJ2-1 TRBV5-1 CASSLATGTSVNEQFF TGCGCCAGCAGCTTGGCGACCGGGACTAGCGTCAATGAGCAGTTCTTC
. few TRBJ1-3 TRBV19 CASSISTGLAELNTIYF TGTGCCAGTAGTATTAGTACAGGCCTGGCAGAATTGAACACCATATATTTT